Listed below are T cell receptor beta chains from one sample, sequenced in a study of blood T cell repertoires in COVID-19. The table came from immunoSEQ multiplex PCR; TCRdb's copy has only in-frame clones and leaves some out. The table records about 90,000 clones, 75% to 85% of them present only once. Sequencing input: peripheral blood. These TCRs come from a woman aged 70-85 years with acute or convalescent COVID-19. CDR3s include the opening cysteine and the closing phenylalanine or tryptophan. D genes are given only for firm matches. A clone size is listed for some rows: how often the clone was seen (once, few, many), or a class if it is expanded.

v_gene	d_gene	abundance	len	j_gene	CDR3aa	CDR3nt
TRBV18	.	few	13	TRBJ1-5	CASSRGQDQPQHF	TGTGCCAGCTCACGAGGGCAAGATCAGCCCCAGCATTTT
TRBV9	.	once	11	TRBJ2-2	CASSGPGELFF	TGTGCCAGCAGCGGGCCAGGGGAGCTGTTTTTT
TRBV2	.	.	12	TRBJ1-2	CASSGLGGGYTF	TGTGCCAGCAGTGGACTGGGGGGAGGCTACACCTTC
TRBV28	.	.	13	TRBJ1-1	CASSSLGAWEAFF	TGTGCCAGCAGTAGTTTGGGGGCCTGGGAAGCTTTCTTT
TRBV11-2	TRBD2	.	15	TRBJ2-1	CASSLLAGGLVEQFF	TGTGCCAGCAGCCTACTAGCGGGGGGGCTAGTTGAGCAGTTCTTC
TRBV5-6	TRBD2	.	15	TRBJ2-5	CASTLWGGSQETQYF	TGTGCCAGCACCCTTTGGGGAGGGTCTCAAGAGACCCAGTACTTC
TRBV30	TRBD2	once	16	TRBJ2-1	CAWQGASGRANNEQFF	TGTGCCTGGCAGGGGGCGAGCGGGAGGGCGAACAATGAGCAGTTCTTC
TRBV4-2	.	.	16	TRBJ1-5	CASSQDGGAGGIAQHF	TGTGCCAGCAGCCAAGACGGGGGAGCAGGAGGGATAGCCCAGCATTTT
TRBV19	TRBD1	.	15	TRBJ1-1	CASSTMTGRNTEAFF	TGTGCCAGTAGTACGATGACAGGGAGAAACACTGAAGCTTTCTTT
TRBV5-1	TRBD1	once	15	TRBJ1-1	CASSLGTGGYTEAFF	TGCGCCAGCAGCTTGGGGACAGGGGGCTACACTGAAGCTTTCTTT
TRBV5-1	.	.	13	TRBJ1-2	CASSPDSVYGYTF	TGCGCCAGCAGCCCGGACAGTGTCTATGGCTACACCTTC
TRBV5-6	.	few	15	TRBJ2-7	CASSLRGGKFYEQYF	TGTGCCAGCAGCCTCCGCGGGGGCAAATTCTACGAGCAGTACTTC
TRBV6-5	.	.	11	TRBJ2-1	CASSPLDEQFF	TGTGCCAGCAGTCCCTTAGATGAGCAGTTCTTC
TRBV5-4	TRBD2	.	16	TRBJ2-7	CASSYEIAGVPYEQYF	TGTGCCAGCAGCTACGAAATAGCGGGGGTTCCTTACGAGCAGTACTTC
TRBV30	TRBD1	.	15	TRBJ1-6	CAWRPPDRGRAPLHF	TGTGCCTGGAGACCCCCGGACAGGGGGCGCGCACCCCTCCACTTT